This entry lists 2 T cell receptor beta chains sequenced from one sample in a study of identical twins. TCRdb processed the 5' RACE reads anew with MiXCR; each CDR3 protein has one entry. The sample yields approximately 620,000 distinct CDR3 sequences, 8.6% seen once. The data were also submitted as part of a second study, on yellow fever vaccine responses in identical twins.

Sequencing was performed on PBMCs. Receptors were obtained from a woman younger than 30 in good health.

This rearrangement joins TRBV6-1 to TRBJ2-7, with 7 bases that match TRBD2. The CDR3 is made up of 13 amino acids. Germline trimming cut 11 bases from V and 3 bases from J; bases unmatched to any gene: 10. Per the germline V gene, CDR1 is MNHNS and CDR2 is SASEGT. CDR3 loop: CAGGGRAGYEQYF. The CDR3 bases are TGTGCCGGTGGAGGGAGGGCCGGCTACGAGCAGTACTTC.

This clonotype was detected only a few times. V gene TRBV7-2 combines with J gene TRBJ2-3; D may be TRBD1 or TRBD2 (5 bases each). CDR1 is SGHTA, CDR2 FQGNSA, per germline. Trimming removed 5 bases at V and 2 bases at J, with 14 bases between. There are 15 residues in the CDR3. CDR3 sequence: CASSLRWGYTDTQYF. The CDR3 DNA is TGTGCCAGCAGCCTGCGCTGGGGGTACACAGATACGCAGTATTTT.